This entry is about one T cell receptor beta chain. What antigen it recognizes has not been identified. No base-level quality is on record; no much larger clone is a single base apart. The entry originates in a study of T cell responses to AZD1222 COVID-19 vaccine (TCRdb year 2021). Study-level background: A total of just over 230 trial participants underwent TCR sequencing, of whom about 200 had received two doses of AZD1222 and roughly 26 had received two doses of the MenACWY control vaccine. Enrollment into the trials was organized by age into subgroups of 18-55, 56-69 and 70-plus years, and those subgroups contained approximately 160, 26 and 62 TCR-sequenced participants, respectively. Paper-wide results and their limitations: No day 14 peak-response samples were available, so repertoires were characterized only after the peak T cell response. After two AZD1222 doses, both the breadth and the depth of spike-specific TCRs were significantly higher than at day 0 and than in MenACWY recipients. Nearly half of unique spike-specific TCRs reportedly recognized epitopes outside regions mutated in the B.1.351 and B.1.1.7 variants. In the small 56-69-year group, the increase in depth fell short of significance, most likely because of low power. CD4 TCRs associated with the vaccine covered the entire spike protein, and the dominant responses were in regions 160-218 and 743-854. Conclusions about previously exposed vaccinees are limited, since just six AZD1222 recipients were seropositive for SARS-CoV-2 at baseline. Participants were mostly white British and included more females than males, and it was suggested by the authors that clonal diversity may have been underestimated.

What this sample's time point label stands for: about 28 days (+/-7) after the second vaccine dose. AZD1222 recipients whose second dose came at about 4 weeks and those whose second dose came at about 12 weeks were combined into one group, since spike-specific TCR depth and breadth did not differ between the two schedules. Samples from vaccinated people were obtained from the UK trials COV001 and COV002, which included a single-blind randomized controlled phase 2/3 trial of AZD1222 (ChAdOx1 nCoV-19) in healthy adults. Trial participant PBMC samples were collected at day 0 and day 28 after the second dose for TCRbeta chain sequencing. The CDR3 regions of human TCRbeta chains were subjected to immunosequencing. In the original analysis: Repertoire TCRs were matched against a reference library of SARS-CoV-2-specific TCRs generated with the MIRA antigen-specificity platform. Breadth was defined as the fraction of unique TCRs that were SARS-CoV-2-associated, and depth was defined as the fraction of total T cells that were SARS-CoV-2-associated. Using the MIRA data, every spike-specific TCR was mapped to the spike region that the TCR reacted to and assigned to either a CD4 or a CD8 class. Log10-transformed breadth and depth values were compared by one-way ANOVA with Sidak's multiple comparisons tests. TCRdb took over this immuneACCESS table, retaining in-frame rearrangements with V and J assigned. Such tables are incomplete; in checked studies, under half of the missing clones stem from an unresolved V gene, and the remainder is unexplained. V and J calls and clone size come straight from that table; D and trimming were deduced from the DNA. The sample profile shows about 160,000 clones; around 90% of them were found once. Roughly 3.2% of the sample comes from the top ten.

The sequenced sample was peripheral blood, obtained 28 days after the second AZD1222 dose. The TCR sequence derives from an adult who received the AZD1222 COVID-19 vaccine.

The bases read TGTGCCAGTAGGAGGGGGACCGGGACTAGCGGGAGGGGCGTCTACGAGCAGTACTTC. This encodes CASRRGTGTSGRGVYEQYF. The chain uses TRBV19 and TRBJ2-7, with 16 junctional bases fitting TRBD2. Measured from the cysteine to the phenylalanine, the CDR3 is 19 residues long. CDR3 DNA is the only sequence kept; it has 57 bases, read in frame from the first base. Here V drops 6 bases and J drops 3 bases, and the junction holds 14 bases not matched to any gene. The germline V gene (reference sequence) supplies CDR1 LNHDA and CDR2 SQIVND.